The rows below give T cell receptor beta chains drawn from one sample of a study of shared clonotypes between healthy human individuals. Method: immunoSEQ multiplex PCR; TCRdb's copy keeps in-frame clones and lacks some. The repertoire includes some 2 million clones, approximately 94% of them detected once, and 0.9% to 1.3% sits in the top ten. What was sequenced was naive CD8+ T cells sorted from blood. These receptors all stem from a man aged 18 to 29 in good health. Both conserved end residues are part of each CDR3. The order of the fields is V gene, clone size, D gene, J gene, CDR3 DNA, CDR3 protein. The D gene is left open where the match is weak. Expanded clones get a size class; other rows say once, few or many, or leave the size out.

TRBV28	.	TRBD1	TRBJ1-1	TGTGCCAGCAGTTTCACCCGGACAGGGTTTAGAACTGAAGCTTTCTTT	CASSFTRTGFRTEAFF
TRBV4-1	.	TRBD1	TRBJ2-7	TGCGCCAGCAGCCAAACGAGGACAGGGTCCTACGAGCAGTACTTC	CASSQTRTGSYEQYF
TRBV6-1	once	.	TRBJ2-3	TGTGCCAGCAGTGAAGCTTTATTTCGGACAGATACGCAGTATTTT	CASSEALFRTDTQYF
TRBV19	few	TRBD1	TRBJ2-7	TGTGCCAGTGGGGACAGAACCTACGAGCAGTACTTC	CASGDRTYEQYF
TRBV2	.	.	TRBJ2-5	TGTGCCAGCAGTCGGGCAGAGACCCAGTACTTC	CASSRAETQYF
TRBV19	once	TRBD2	TRBJ2-5	TGTGCCAGTATTTGTAGGGGGACTAGCGGGAGGGCCTGGCGGGAGACCCAGTACTTC	CASICRGTSGRAWRETQYF
TRBV11-3	.	.	TRBJ1-6	TGTGCCAGCAGCTCGTCCTTGGGTTCACCCCTCCACTTT	CASSSSLGSPLHF
TRBV5-4	once	.	TRBJ2-3	TGTGCCAGCAGCTTTGGCGGGGTCACAGATACGCAGTATTTT	CASSFGGVTDTQYF
TRBV28	.	.	TRBJ1-1	TGTGCCAGCAGTACCGCTCGGGAGTCGAACACTGAAGCTTTCTTT	CASSTARESNTEAFF
TRBV4-1	.	TRBD1	TRBJ1-2	TGCGCCAGCAGCCAACTATTGACAGGGGGCCCTAACTATGGCTACACCTTC	CASSQLLTGGPNYGYTF
TRBV27	.	TRBD1	TRBJ1-5	TGTGCCAGCGGGATCGACAGGGATCAGCCCCAGCATTTT	CASGIDRDQPQHF
TRBV29-1	.	TRBD1	TRBJ1-1	TGCAGCACATCCGGACAGGGGACTGAAGCTTTCTTT	CSTSGQGTEAFF
TRBV4-1	.	.	TRBJ2-7	TGCGCCAGCAGCCAGGCCAGCGCACAGGGAGAGTACGAGCAGTACTTC	CASSQASAQGEYEQYF
TRBV9	once	.	TRBJ2-7	TGTGCCAGCAGCGTAGGACAGGTTCCCTACGAGCAGTACTTC	CASSVGQVPYEQYF
TRBV27	.	.	TRBJ1-2	TGTGCCAGCAGTTTATCTGGGTACGCTTTGAACTATGGCTACACCTTC	CASSLSGYALNYGYTF
TRBV10-3	.	.	TRBJ2-7	TGTGCCATCAGTGAGCCTCCCAGGGGCCCCTACGAGCAGTACTTC	CAISEPPRGPYEQYF
TRBV7-9	few	.	TRBJ1-1	TGTGCCAGCAGCTCCGGGTCGGGCGCTTTCTTT	CASSSGSGAFF
TRBV28	.	.	TRBJ1-2	TGTGCCAGCAGTTTACTCATCGGGAACTATGGCTACACCTTC	CASSLLIGNYGYTF
TRBV9	.	.	TRBJ2-2	TGTGCCAGCAGCTCTAAGGGCACCTCGAGGGCCGGGGAGCTGTTTTTT	CASSSKGTSRAGELFF
TRBV13	.	TRBD2	TRBJ2-3	TGTGCCAGCAGCTTAGTGGGTCCACTAGCGGGGGGCACAGATACGCAGTATTTT	CASSLVGPLAGGTDTQYF
TRBV27	.	TRBD1	TRBJ1-6	TGTGCCAGCAGGACCACAGGGGATAATTCACCCCTCCACTTT	CASRTTGDNSPLHF
TRBV19	.	TRBD2	TRBJ2-3	TGTGCCAGTAGTATAGATCTAACTAGCGGGAGTCAAGATACGCAGTATTTT	CASSIDLTSGSQDTQYF
TRBV9	.	.	TRBJ2-7	TGTGCCAGCAGCGTAGGGGGCACGTCGAGCGACGAGCAGTACTTC	CASSVGGTSSDEQYF
TRBV7-8	.	TRBD2	TRBJ2-2	TGTGCCAGCAGCCCCCGGATAGCGGGCCCTGGAAGTGCAGGGGAGCTGTTTTTT	CASSPRIAGPGSAGELFF
TRBV4-1	.	.	TRBJ1-5	TGCGCCAGCAGCCAGAGTGGGGGGAGCAATCAGCCCCAGCATTTT	CASSQSGGSNQPQHF
TRBV6-5	.	TRBD2	TRBJ2-7	TGTGCCAGCAGTGGACTAGCTGGGAACGAGCAGTACTTC	CASSGLAGNEQYF
TRBV2	.	TRBD2	TRBJ2-3	TGTGCCAGCAGTGAAGCGCCTTTAGCGGGAGGGCCAGATACGCAGTATTTT	CASSEAPLAGGPDTQYF
TRBV10-3	.	.	TRBJ2-1	TGTGCCCTCGGGGGGGACAGGGCCAACAATGAGCAGTTCTTC	CALGGDRANNEQFF
TRBV5-4	.	.	TRBJ2-5	TGTGCCAGCAGCTTGGCTGGCGGGGAGACCCAGTACTTC	CASSLAGGETQYF
TRBV10-3	.	.	TRBJ2-5	TGTGCCATCAGTGAGTCCCCGCAAGGGGAGACCCAGTACTTC	CAISESPQGETQYF
TRBV13	once	TRBD1	TRBJ1-1	TGTGCCAGCAGCACCCGGGACAGGGTAGGCACTGAAGCTTTCTTT	CASSTRDRVGTEAFF